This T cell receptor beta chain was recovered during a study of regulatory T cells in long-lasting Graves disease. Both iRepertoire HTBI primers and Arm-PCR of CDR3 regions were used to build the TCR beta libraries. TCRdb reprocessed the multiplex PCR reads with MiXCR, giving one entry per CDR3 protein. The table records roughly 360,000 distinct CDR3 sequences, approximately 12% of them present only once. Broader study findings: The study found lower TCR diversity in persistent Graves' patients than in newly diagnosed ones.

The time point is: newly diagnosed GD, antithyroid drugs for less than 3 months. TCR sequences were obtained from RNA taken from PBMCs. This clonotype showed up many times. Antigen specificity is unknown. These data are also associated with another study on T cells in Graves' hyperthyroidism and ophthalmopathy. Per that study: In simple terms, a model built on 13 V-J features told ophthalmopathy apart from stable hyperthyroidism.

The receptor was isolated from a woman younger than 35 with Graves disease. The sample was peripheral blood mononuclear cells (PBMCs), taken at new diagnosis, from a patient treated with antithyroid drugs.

The CDR3, as DNA: TGTGCCAGCAGCTTGTCAGGGGGCGACTTGAACACTGAAGCTTTCTTT. It encodes CASSLSGGDLNTEAFF. This chain joins TRBV7-2 and TRBJ1-1, with TRBD1 matching 8 bases. V gave up 3 bases and J gave up 0 bases; unmatched junction bases: 6. The CDR3 is made up of 16 amino acids. Germline V gives CDR1 SGHTA, CDR2 FQGNSA.